This entry describes one T cell receptor (beta chain). The target of this receptor is not known. Qualities for individual bases were not recorded, and no much larger clone is one base off. The germline V gene sets CDR1 to MGHDK and CDR2 to SYGVNS. A distance of 9 bases separates the germline ends of V and J, which lose 6 bases and 4 bases respectively. From the cysteine up to the phenylalanine, the CDR3 has a length of 13 residues. Just the 39-base CDR3 DNA is kept, in frame starting at base 1. What this sample's treatment or condition label stands for: some 20 received Ad26.COV2.S at low or high dose, single or two shots; roughly five received placebo; per-sample allocation not given. Repertoires of vaccine and placebo recipients were sequenced from samples collected on day 63 after the first injection. In Cohort 1b, fewer than 30 adults aged 18-55 years were enrolled at a single site in Boston, USA, between 29 July and 7 August 2020. Ad26.COV2.S consisted of a replication-incompetent adenovirus type 26 vector by which a prefusion-stabilized SARS-CoV-2 spike protein from the original Wuhan strain was expressed.

TCRbeta CDR3 regions were sequenced with the immunoSEQ Assay. After extraction, genomic DNA underwent amplification by bias-controlled multiplex PCR, followed by high-throughput sequencing. The study's processing was this. To quantify the absolute abundance of every unique TCRbeta CDR3 region, sequences were collapsed and filtered. Usable DNA was measured by amplifying reference genes present in all nucleated cells, and TCRbeta template counts were normalized to that usable DNA to estimate T cell fraction. Repertoire TCRs were annotated as SARS-CoV-2-specific by exact matching of V gene, CDR3 amino acid sequence and J gene to a known reactive TCR set. MIRA supplied the reference SARS-CoV-2 TCR set, which was filtered for enrichment in COVID-19-positive ImmuneCODE repertoires so that public or cross-reactive TCRs were removed. Drawing on the MIRA antigens, annotated TCRs were analysed further at the level of specific ORF or position within ORF. Breadth was defined as annotated unique rearrangements over total unique productive rearrangements; depth was the summed frequency of those rearrangements. Two-sided Wilcoxon rank-sum tests were applied when comparing TCR breadth between groups. The table was pulled from immuneACCESS by TCRdb, which kept in-frame rearrangements only. Such tables lose some clones; where checked, under half of the loss comes from unresolved V genes, and the rest has no known cause. That table is the source of V, J and clone size, and D and trimming were worked out from the DNA. Recorded for this sample are 400,000 to 450,000 clones; over 75% of them occurred a single time. 10% to 15% of the sample rests with the top ten.

The entry originates in a study of Ad26.COV2.S vaccination and SARS-CoV-2 variants (dated by TCRdb to the early 2020s). Some background on the complete study: Donors in the vaccine arm were drawn from COV1001, a phase I-IIa trial of Ad26.COV2.S in healthy adults that was multicentre, randomized, double-blind and placebo-controlled. Ad26.COV2.S was administered intramuscularly at a dose of 5x10^10 or 1x10^11 viral particles, either as one shot or as two shots given 56 days apart. The specificity and breadth of SARS-CoV-2-reactive T cell receptors after Ad26.COV2.S vaccination were assessed by TCRbeta repertoire sequencing. The TCR-sequenced set comprised about 32 samples: approximately 19 Ad26.COV2.S vaccine recipients, 5 placebo recipients and 8 SARS-CoV-2 convalescent individuals. Trial participants were randomized into five groups of five: low-dose or high-dose Ad26.COV2.S given once or twice, or placebo on both occasions. Blinding of investigators to trial group allocation was maintained during experiments and outcome assessment.

Points the paper makes about the study in general: Compared with placebo recipients, Ad26.COV2.S recipients showed higher spike-specific TCR breadth (P = 0.0014). The study was not powered for comparison of responses between vaccine doses or regimens. Substantial breadth of spike-specific CD8+ and CD4+ T cell responses was reported after vaccination. The authors noted that total T cell responses may have been underestimated by the TCR breadth and depth analyses. Vaccine and placebo recipients had similar non-spike TCR breadth, a finding consistent with the vaccine containing only spike.

This receptor was taken from a person between 18 and 65 years old who received the Ad26.COV2.S COVID-19 vaccine or a placebo. Rearrangement joined TRBV25-1 to TRBJ2-2, with the D segment identity uncertain. The input for sequencing was peripheral blood, taken in a trial of Ad26.COV2.S vaccine versus placebo. For the CDR3, the sequence is CASRGPGTGELFF. Read as DNA, the sequence is TGTGCCAGCAGAGGCCCGGGCACCGGGGAGCTGTTTTTT.